These 30 T cell receptor beta chains were all obtained from the same sample, sequenced in a study of control samples from healthy donors and cancer patients. Generated by immunoSEQ multiplex PCR, the TCRdb table keeps only in-frame clones and is missing some. Of approximately 110,000 clones listed, roughly nine tenths are singletons. The source material was blood. The receptor set was obtained from a human donor in good health. The donor label of this sample is uncertain.

V usage is TRBV2 and J usage is TRBJ2-1, with D possibly being TRBD1 (6 bases). Germline V gives CDR1 SNHLY, CDR2 FYNNEI. The CDR3 sequence is 14 residues long. V dropped 7 bases and J dropped 9 bases, with 19 bases sitting between them. The CDR3 nucleotides read TGTGCCAGCAAGGGTGGGGGCCGGCGTGGTGAGCAGTTCTTC. Translated, it gives CASKGGGRRGEQFF.

V usage is TRBV2 and J usage is TRBJ2-5; 7 bases agree with TRBD2. With V trimmed by 4 bases and J by 3 bases, 2 bases remained unmatched. The CDR3 consists of 13 residues. The germline V gene has CDR1 SNHLY and CDR2 FYNNEI. The CDR3 DNA reads TGTGCCAGCAGTGGGCTAGCGGAAGAGACCCAGTACTTC. Translating gives CASSGLAEETQYF. The full variable domain, in which reference TRBV2 and TRBJ2-5 provide the parts outside the CDR3, is EPEVTQTPSHQVTQMGQEVILRCVPISNHLYFYWYRQILGQKVEFLVSFYNNEISEKSEIFDDQFSVERPDGSNFTLKIRSTKLEDSAMYFCASSGLAEETQYFGPGTRLLVL.

V gene TRBV28 combines with J gene TRBJ1-6; 7 nucleotides match TRBD1. The CDR3 is made up of 15 amino acids. V trimming: 2 bases; J trimming: 7 bases; junction bases outside the gene matches: 5. CDR1 is MDHEN and CDR2 is SYDVKM in the germline V gene. Here the CDR3 reads CASSLVTGVNSPLHF. In nucleotides, the CDR3 is TGTGCCAGCAGTTTAGTCACAGGGGTAAATTCACCCCTCCACTTT.

CDR3 amino acids: CSASNSVGLSFF. CDR3 nucleotides: TGCAGTGCTAGTAATTCTGTGGGGCTTTCGTTCTTC. V usage is TRBV20-1 and J usage is TRBJ2-1; tentative D call: TRBD1 (5 bases). The CDR3 covers 12 residues. Trimming left V 3 bases short and J 15 bases short, with 18 bases between. The germline V gene encodes CDR1 DFQATT and CDR2 SNEGSKA (reference sequence).

This sequence joins TRBV21-1 and TRBJ2-5; the table's D gene call, TRBD2, was not cross checked with the DNA. TRBV21-1 is shown as a pseudogene. The CDR3 sequence is 15 residues long. In DNA, the CDR3 is TGTGCCAGCAGCAAAAGGGACTACCTACAAGAGACCCAGTACTTC. This translates into CASSKRDYLQETQYF.

The chain recombines TRBV18 with TRBJ2-7; tentative D call: TRBD1 (5 bases). V shed 3 bases and J shed 7 bases, with 13 bases lying between them. Germline V lookup: CDR1 KGHSH, CDR2 LQKENI. The CDR3 sequence is 13 residues long. CDR3 DNA sequence: TGTGCCAGCTCACCTCAGGGCCAGTGGGAGCAGTACTTC. Residues: CASSPQGQWEQYF. The full variable domain, in which reference TRBV18 and TRBJ2-7 provide the parts outside the CDR3, is NAGVMQNPRHLVRRRGQEARLRCSPMKGHSHVYWYRQLPEEGLKFMVYLQKENIIDESGMPKERFSAEFPKEGPSILRIQQVVRGDSAAYFCASSPQGQWEQYFGPGTRLTVT.

This chain joins TRBV3-1 (or the pseudogene TRBV3-2) and TRBJ2-5, with 10 bases identical to TRBD2. V was pared by 1 base and J by 3 bases, with 2 bases of the junction left unmatched. The germline V gene has CDR1 LGHDT and CDR2 YNNKEL (reference sequence). There are 15 residues in the CDR3. The CDR3 bases are TGTGCCAGCAGCCAAGGGCTAGCGGGGGAAGAGACCCAGTACTTC. This gives the protein CASSQGLAGEETQYF.

This clone has only one observation. The CDR3 DNA is TGCGCCAGCAGCAACAGGAACTCTGGAAACACCATATATTTT. This codes for CASSNRNSGNTIYF. This chain uses TRBV4-1 with TRBJ1-3; a weak D match, TRBD1 (5 bases). V was pared by 5 bases and J by 0 bases, with 8 bases between. Germline CDR1 reads MGHRA; CDR2 reads YSYEKL. CDR3 length equals 14 residues.

This rearrangement joins TRBV7-9 to TRBJ2-3; a possible D gene is TRBD1 (5 bases). V was trimmed by 0 bases and J by 5 bases, leaving 6 bases between them. The germline V gene encodes CDR1 SEHNR and CDR2 FQNEAQ (reference sequence). There are 13 residues in the CDR3. The CDR3 protein is CASSLAQGDTQYF. The CDR3, as DNA: TGTGCCAGCAGCTTAGCGCAGGGAGATACGCAGTATTTT.

This chain uses TRBV24-1 with TRBJ2-1; D perhaps matches TRBD1 (5 bases). Germline CDR1 reads KGHDR; CDR2 reads SFDVKD. The V end was cut by 5 bases, the J end by 7 bases, with 14 bases between. This CDR3 is 14 amino acids long. In DNA, the CDR3 is TGTGCCACCAGTGGACAGACGAGTGGAAATGAGCAGTTCTTC. Amino acid sequence: CATSGQTSGNEQFF.

The chain employs TRBV5-4 and TRBJ2-7; D perhaps matches TRBD2 (5 bases). V lost 5 bases, J lost 5 bases, and 17 bases lay in between. This CDR3 comprises 14 residues. Germline V CDR1 and CDR2: SGHNT, YYREEE (reference sequence). The CDR3 region is CASRTYGVGDEQYF. The CDR3, as DNA: TGTGCCAGCAGGACCTACGGGGTAGGCGACGAGCAGTACTTC. Supplemented by reference TRBV5-4 and TRBJ2-7, the full variable domain reads ETGVTQSPTHLIKTRGQQVTLRCSSQSGHNTVSWYQQALGQGPQFIFQYYREEENGRGNFPPRFSGLQFPNYSSELNVNALELDDSALYLCASRTYGVGDEQYFGPGTRLTVT.

The genes are TRBV24-1 and TRBJ2-2, with TRBD1 matching 12 bases. The V gene end was trimmed by 9 bases and the J gene end by 7 bases; junction bases not matched to a gene: 2. The germline V gene encodes CDR1 KGHDR and CDR2 SFDVKD. The CDR3 spans 13 residues. The CDR3 region has the DNA TGTGCCACCGGGACAGGGGGCCGCGGGGAGCTGTTTTTT. This sequence encodes CATGTGGRGELFF.

This clone was counted a single time. V is TRBV5-6 and J is TRBJ2-2; D remains ambiguous. This CDR3 region has 12 residues. The germline CDR1 and CDR2 sequences are SGHDT and YYEEEE. Trimming stripped 2 bases from V and 6 bases from J, with 5 bases between. CDR3 nucleotides: TGTGCCAGCAGCTTCGGGCCCGGGGAGCTGTTTTTT. It codes for CASSFGPGELFF.

CDR3: CASSIVGEGGNQPQHF. DNA for the CDR3: TGTGCCAGTAGTATAGTTGGGGAGGGGGGTAATCAGCCCCAGCATTTT. The V gene is TRBV19, the J gene TRBJ1-5, with D perhaps matching TRBD1 (6 bases). This CDR3 comprises 16 residues. Germline V lookup: CDR1 LNHDA, CDR2 SQIVND (reference sequence). V was shortened by 1 base and J by 4 bases, with 14 bases between the two germline ends.

This chain uses TRBV4-1 with TRBJ1-4; the D gene is possibly TRBD1 (6 bases). V lost 0 bases to trimming and J lost 7 bases, with 15 bases between them. The CDR3 contains 16 residues. CDR1 is MGHRA, CDR2 YSYEKL, per germline. In nucleotides, the CDR3 is TGCGCCAGCAGCCAAGACAGAAAGGGGGACGCTGAAAAACTGTTTTTT. Its protein product is CASSQDRKGDAEKLFF.

This chain uses TRBV7-6 with TRBJ2-1; the match to TRBD1 covers 9 bases. V was clipped by 6 bases and J by 4 bases; unmatched bases: 10. Looked up from germline, CDR1 is SGHVS and CDR2 is FNYEAQ. This CDR3 is built from 16 residues. For the CDR3, the DNA is TGTGCCAGCAGTCTTTTCGGGACAGGGCCTTACAATGAGCAGTTCTTC. As protein: CASSLFGTGPYNEQFF. The full variable domain, in which reference TRBV7-6 and TRBJ2-1 provide the parts outside the CDR3, is GAGVSQSPRYKVTKRGQDVALRCDPISGHVSLYWYRQALGQGPEFLTYFNYEAQQDKSGLPNDRFSAERPEGSISTLTIQRTEQRDSAMYRCASSLFGTGPYNEQFFGPGTRLTVL.

The chain carries TRBV19 and TRBJ2-2; D remains ambiguous. With 10 bases removed from V and 5 bases from J, the gap between germline ends came to 11 bases. Looked up from germline, CDR1 is LNHDA and CDR2 is SQIVND (reference sequence). The CDR3 is 12 residues long. The CDR3 bases are TGTGCCACCAAAAGGGATACCGGGGAGCTGTTTTTT. This encodes CATKRDTGELFF.

This chain links TRBV29-1 with TRBJ2-5, with TRBD1 matching over 8 bases. V lost 6 bases to trimming and J lost 5 bases; unmatched junction nucleotides: 8. The CDR3 has 13 amino acids. Germline loops: CDR1 SQVTM, CDR2 ANQGSEA. Here the CDR3 DNA reads TGCAGCGTAGTCAGGACAGGGAGGGAGACCCAGTACTTC. Protein product: CSVVRTGRETQYF. Using reference TRBV29-1 and TRBJ2-5 for the parts outside the CDR3, the full variable domain is SAVISQKPSRDICQRGTSLTIQCQVDSQVTMMFWYRQQPGQSLTLIATANQGSEATYESGFVIDKFPISRPNLTFSTLTVSNMSPEDSSIYLCSVVRTGRETQYFGPGTRLLVL.

The V call is TRBV6-1, the J call TRBJ2-7; D possibly corresponds to TRBD2 (6 bases). V was clipped by 1 base and J by 3 bases, with 13 bases between them. The V gene's germline CDR1 is MNHNS and CDR2 SASEGT. CDR3 length equals 15 residues. CDR3 loop: CASSEGRGLFYEQYF. The CDR3 nucleotides read TGTGCCAGCAGTGAAGGGCGGGGCCTTTTCTACGAGCAGTACTTC.

This clone counts as medium-sized. The chain combines TRBV28 with TRBJ1-5; D gene unclear. This CDR3 has 16 residues. CDR1 is MDHEN, CDR2 SYDVKM, per germline. V shed 6 bases and J shed 3 bases, with 18 bases lying between them. The DNA for the CDR3 is TGTGCCAGCAGGACGCACCAGATGACTGCCAATCAGCCCCAGCATTTT. As protein: CASRTHQMTANQPQHF.

The J gene is TRBJ2-2, the V gene TRBV3-1 (or the pseudogene TRBV3-2); D tentatively fits TRBD1 or TRBD2 (5 bases each). The CDR3 extends over 17 amino acids. V lost 5 bases and J lost 2, with 18 bases in between. The germline gives CDR1 LGHDT, CDR2 YNNKEL (reference sequence). DNA for the CDR3: TGTGCCAGCAGCTGTAAGGGACGATCGCCCAACACCGGGGAGCTGTTTTTT. Its translation is CASSCKGRSPNTGELFF.

The chain is built from TRBV6-1 and TRBJ1-1; D gene uncertain. The V gene's germline CDR1 is MNHNS and CDR2 SASEGT. Deletions cut 3 bases from V and 4 bases from J, with 9 bases between. This CDR3 has 13 amino acids. Written as DNA, the CDR3 is TGTGCCAGCAGTGACCAGTTTCGCACTGAAGCTTTCTTT. Protein: CASSDQFRTEAFF.

This chain uses TRBV3-1 (or the pseudogene TRBV3-2) with TRBJ2-2, with 7 nucleotides matching TRBD1. The CDR3 runs to 15 residues. The V and J ends lost 4 bases and 4 bases, in that order; junction bases with no gene match: 6. Germline CDR1 and CDR2: LGHDT and YNNKEL (reference sequence). The CDR3 reads CASSPDRAVTGELFF. The CDR3 DNA is TGTGCCAGCAGCCCAGACAGGGCGGTCACCGGGGAGCTGTTTTTT.

The genes are TRBV10-3 and TRBJ1-1; D is possibly TRBD1 (6 bases). The V end lost 6 bases, the J end lost 5 bases, and 16 bases lay between the germline ends. This CDR3 contains 14 residues. Germline values: CDR1 ENHRY, CDR2 SYGVKD. CDR3 sequence reads: CAISAGAEATEAFF. In nucleotides, the CDR3 is TGTGCCATCAGCGCAGGGGCAGAGGCGACTGAAGCTTTCTTT.

The chain is built from TRBV12-3 or TRBV12-4 and TRBJ2-7; D possibly corresponds to TRBD1 (5 bases). V was pared by 3 bases and J by 3 bases, with 9 bases between. The CDR3 contains 13 residues. The CDR3 loop reads CASSLQQDYEQYF. The DNA for the CDR3 is TGTGCCAGCAGTTTGCAACAGGACTACGAGCAGTACTTC.

The V gene is TRBV12-3 or TRBV12-4, the J gene TRBJ1-2; 8 bases are shared with TRBD1. V gave up 6 bases and J gave up 8 bases; unmatched junction bases: 8. The CDR3 extends over 13 amino acids. The DNA of the CDR3 is TGTGCCAGCAGCCCCGGGACAGGAGGCGGCTACACCTTC. Protein sequence: CASSPGTGGGYTF.

The V and J genes are TRBV5-1 and TRBJ2-1, with TRBD1 matching 9 bases. Germline CDR1 SGHRS, CDR2 YFSETQ. CDR3 length: 14 residues. Germline trimming cut 4 bases from V and 8 bases from J; bases unmatched to any gene: 7. CDR3 region: CASSETGGWDEQFF. The CDR3 DNA sequence: TGCGCCAGCAGCGAAACAGGGGGCTGGGATGAGCAGTTCTTC.

This clone was counted a few times. The CDR3 DNA reads as TGTGCCAGCAGCCGACGCCCACAACTGGATTACAGAGTTTCTGGGGCCAACGTCCTGACTTTC. It encodes CASSRRPQLDYRVSGANVLTF. The rearrangement uses TRBV14 and TRBJ2-6; D not resolved. Germline V gene sequence: CDR1 SGHDN, CDR2 FVKESK. This CDR3 is 21 amino acids long. Deletions cut 4 bases from V and 1 base from J, with 26 bases between.

This clone was detected once. The chain links TRBV3-1 (or the pseudogene TRBV3-2) to TRBJ2-3; 7 bases align to TRBD2. Trimming cost V 3 bases and J 7 bases; bases outside gene matches: 13. CDR1 and CDR2 (germline): LGHDT, YNNKEL (reference sequence). CDR3 length: 16 amino acids. The CDR3: CASSQRLALGVHTQYF. Here the CDR3 DNA reads TGTGCCAGCAGCCAGAGACTAGCCCTTGGGGTCCATACGCAGTATTTT.

The V call is TRBV19, the J call TRBJ2-1; D may match TRBD1 or TRBD2 (5 bases each). Germline V gene sequence: CDR1 LNHDA, CDR2 SQIVND (reference sequence). V was pared by 3 bases and J by 0 bases, with 6 bases between. The CDR3 loop spans 14 amino acids. The CDR3 bases are TGTGCCAGTAGTATTGGGGGCTCCTACAATGAGCAGTTCTTC. This translates into CASSIGGSYNEQFF.